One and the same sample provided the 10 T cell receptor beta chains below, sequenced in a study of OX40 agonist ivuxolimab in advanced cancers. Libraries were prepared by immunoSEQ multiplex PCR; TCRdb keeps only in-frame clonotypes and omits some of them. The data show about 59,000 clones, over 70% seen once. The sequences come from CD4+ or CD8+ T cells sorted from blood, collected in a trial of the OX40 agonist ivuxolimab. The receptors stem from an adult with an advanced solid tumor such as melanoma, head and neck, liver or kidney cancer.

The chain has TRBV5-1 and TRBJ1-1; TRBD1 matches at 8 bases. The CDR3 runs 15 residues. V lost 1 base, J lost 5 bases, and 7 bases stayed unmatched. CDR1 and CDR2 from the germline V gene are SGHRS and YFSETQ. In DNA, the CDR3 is TGCGCCAGCAGCTTGCAGGGGGCTTGGGGTACTGAAGCTTTCTTT. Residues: CASSLQGAWGTEAFF.

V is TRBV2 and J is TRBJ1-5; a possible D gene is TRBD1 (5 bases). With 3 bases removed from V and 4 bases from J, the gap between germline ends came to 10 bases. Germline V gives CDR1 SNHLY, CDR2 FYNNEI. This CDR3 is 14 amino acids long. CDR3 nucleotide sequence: TGTGCCAGCAGTGATCGGACACCAAATCAGCCCCAGCATTTT. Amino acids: CASSDRTPNQPQHF.

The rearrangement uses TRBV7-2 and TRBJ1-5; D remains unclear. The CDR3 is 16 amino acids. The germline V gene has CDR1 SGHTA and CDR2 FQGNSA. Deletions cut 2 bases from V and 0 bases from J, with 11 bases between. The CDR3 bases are TGTGCCAGCAGCTTATTATCACCCCTTAGCAATCAGCCCCAGCATTTT. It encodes CASSLLSPLSNQPQHF.

The CDR3 sequence: CSVEAQGTEAFF. CDR3 coding DNA: TGCAGCGTTGAAGCCCAGGGGACTGAAGCTTTCTTT. The chain carries TRBV29-1 and TRBJ1-1; D perhaps matches TRBD1 (6 bases). V was trimmed by 1 base and J by 5 bases, leaving 8 bases between them. The CDR3 is made up of 12 amino acids. Germline V gene lookup returns CDR1 SQVTM and CDR2 ANQGSEA. The full variable domain, in which reference TRBV29-1 and TRBJ1-1 provide the parts outside the CDR3, is SAVISQKPSRDICQRGTSLTIQCQVDSQVTMMFWYRQQPGQSLTLIATANQGSEATYESGFVIDKFPISRPNLTFSTLTVSNMSPEDSSIYLCSVEAQGTEAFFGQGTRLTVV.

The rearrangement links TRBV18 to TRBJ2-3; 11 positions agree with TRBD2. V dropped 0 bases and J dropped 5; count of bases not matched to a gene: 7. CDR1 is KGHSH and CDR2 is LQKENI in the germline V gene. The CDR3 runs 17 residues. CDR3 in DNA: TGTGCCAGCTCACCACCGCTTAGCGGGAGGGCCGGAGATACGCAGTATTTT. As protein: CASSPPLSGRAGDTQYF.

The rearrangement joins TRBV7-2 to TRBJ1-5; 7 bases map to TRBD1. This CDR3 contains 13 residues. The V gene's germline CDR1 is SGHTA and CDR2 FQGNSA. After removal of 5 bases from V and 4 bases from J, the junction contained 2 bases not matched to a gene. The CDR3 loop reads CASSRQGNQPQHF. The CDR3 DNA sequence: TGTGCCAGCAGCAGACAGGGTAATCAGCCCCAGCATTTT.

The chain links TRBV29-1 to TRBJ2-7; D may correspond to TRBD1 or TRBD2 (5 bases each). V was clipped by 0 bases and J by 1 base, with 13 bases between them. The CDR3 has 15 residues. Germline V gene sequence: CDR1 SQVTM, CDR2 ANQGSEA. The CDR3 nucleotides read TGCAGCGTTGAAGAAGGGGACGGGTTATCCTACGAGCAGTACTTC. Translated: CSVEEGDGLSYEQYF.

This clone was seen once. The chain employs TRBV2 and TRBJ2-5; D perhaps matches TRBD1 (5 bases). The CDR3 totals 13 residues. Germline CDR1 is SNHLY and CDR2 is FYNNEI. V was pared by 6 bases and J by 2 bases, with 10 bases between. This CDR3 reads CASSQGLQETQYF. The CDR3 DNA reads TGTGCCAGCAGCCAGGGTTTACAAGAGACCCAGTACTTC.

The DNA of the CDR3 is TGTGCCAGCAGACCGGACGGTCTAAGCTCCTACAATGAGCAGTTCTTC. Amino acid sequence: CASRPDGLSSYNEQFF. The rearrangement joins TRBV5-6 to TRBJ2-1; D not resolved. The CDR3 is 16 amino acids. CDR1 and CDR2 (germline): SGHDT, YYEEEE. Trimming took 5 bases from V and 0 from J, leaving 15 bases between them.

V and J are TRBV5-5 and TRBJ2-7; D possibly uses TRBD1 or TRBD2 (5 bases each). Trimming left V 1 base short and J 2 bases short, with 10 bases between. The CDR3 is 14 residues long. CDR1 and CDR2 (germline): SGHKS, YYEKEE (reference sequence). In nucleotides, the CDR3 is TGTGCCAGCAGCTTGAGGGACCATCCCTACGAGCAGTACTTC. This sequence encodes CASSLRDHPYEQYF.